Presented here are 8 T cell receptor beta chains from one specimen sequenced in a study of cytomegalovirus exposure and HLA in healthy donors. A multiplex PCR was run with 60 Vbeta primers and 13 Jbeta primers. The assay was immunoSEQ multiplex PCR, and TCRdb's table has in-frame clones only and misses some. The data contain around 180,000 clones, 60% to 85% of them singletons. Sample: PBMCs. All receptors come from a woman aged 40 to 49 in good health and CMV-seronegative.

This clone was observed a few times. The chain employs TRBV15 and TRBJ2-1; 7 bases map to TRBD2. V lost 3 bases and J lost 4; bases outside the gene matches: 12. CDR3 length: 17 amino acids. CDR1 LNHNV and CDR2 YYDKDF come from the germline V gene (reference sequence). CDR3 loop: CATSRGGGTTRYNEQFF. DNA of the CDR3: TGTGCCACCAGCAGGGGGGGTGGGACTACGAGGTACAATGAGCAGTTCTTC.

CDR3 bases: TGTGCCAGCAGCGAAGCTAGCGGGAGGGGGGCAGATACGCAGTATTTT. Translated: CASSEASGRGADTQYF. The rearrangement links TRBV13 to TRBJ2-3; 12 nucleotides line up with TRBD2. The CDR3 totals 16 residues. V lost 5 bases to trimming and J lost 4 bases; unmatched junction nucleotides: 7. The germline gives CDR1 PRHDT, CDR2 FYEKMQ (reference sequence).

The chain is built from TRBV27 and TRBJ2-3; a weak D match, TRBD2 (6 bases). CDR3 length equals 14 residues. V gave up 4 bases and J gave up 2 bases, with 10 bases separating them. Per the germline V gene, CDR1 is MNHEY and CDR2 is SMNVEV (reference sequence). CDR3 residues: CASSSGVPTDTQYF. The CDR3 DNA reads TGTGCCAGCAGTTCGGGAGTCCCCACAGATACGCAGTATTTT.

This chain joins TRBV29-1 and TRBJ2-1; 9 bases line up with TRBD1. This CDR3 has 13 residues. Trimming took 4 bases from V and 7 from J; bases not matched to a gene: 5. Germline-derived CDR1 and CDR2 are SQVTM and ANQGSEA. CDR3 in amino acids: CSVGDRDWNEQFF. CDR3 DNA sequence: TGCAGCGTTGGGGACAGGGACTGGAATGAGCAGTTCTTC.

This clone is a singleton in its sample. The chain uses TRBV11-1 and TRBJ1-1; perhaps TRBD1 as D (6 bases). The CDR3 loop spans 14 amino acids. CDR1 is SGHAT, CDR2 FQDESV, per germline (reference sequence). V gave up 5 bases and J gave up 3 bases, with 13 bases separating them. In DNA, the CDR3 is TGTGCCAGCAGCCCCCTCAGGGGCCACACTGAAGCTTTCTTT. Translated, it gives CASSPLRGHTEAFF.

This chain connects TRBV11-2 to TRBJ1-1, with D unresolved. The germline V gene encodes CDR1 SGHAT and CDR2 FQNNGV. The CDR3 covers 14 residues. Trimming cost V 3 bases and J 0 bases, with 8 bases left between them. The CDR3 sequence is CASSLGRLNTEAFF. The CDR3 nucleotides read TGTGCCAGCAGCTTGGGCAGGTTGAACACTGAAGCTTTCTTT.

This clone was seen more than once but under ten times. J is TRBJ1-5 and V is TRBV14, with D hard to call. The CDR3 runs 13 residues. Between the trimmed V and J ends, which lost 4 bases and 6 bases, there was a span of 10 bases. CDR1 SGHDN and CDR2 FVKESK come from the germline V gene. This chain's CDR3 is CASSLRGGQPQHF. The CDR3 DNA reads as TGTGCCAGCAGCCTAAGAGGCGGTCAGCCCCAGCATTTT.

DNA of the CDR3: TGTGCCTGGGGAATTGGGGGCCCCGCTGAAGCTTTCTTT. Translating it yields CAWGIGGPAEAFF. The chain recombines TRBV30 with TRBJ1-1; D is possibly TRBD1 (6 bases). The CDR3 totals 13 residues. Per the germline V gene, CDR1 is GTSNPN and CDR2 is SVGIG (reference sequence). Deletions cut 5 bases from V and 6 bases from J, with 16 bases between.